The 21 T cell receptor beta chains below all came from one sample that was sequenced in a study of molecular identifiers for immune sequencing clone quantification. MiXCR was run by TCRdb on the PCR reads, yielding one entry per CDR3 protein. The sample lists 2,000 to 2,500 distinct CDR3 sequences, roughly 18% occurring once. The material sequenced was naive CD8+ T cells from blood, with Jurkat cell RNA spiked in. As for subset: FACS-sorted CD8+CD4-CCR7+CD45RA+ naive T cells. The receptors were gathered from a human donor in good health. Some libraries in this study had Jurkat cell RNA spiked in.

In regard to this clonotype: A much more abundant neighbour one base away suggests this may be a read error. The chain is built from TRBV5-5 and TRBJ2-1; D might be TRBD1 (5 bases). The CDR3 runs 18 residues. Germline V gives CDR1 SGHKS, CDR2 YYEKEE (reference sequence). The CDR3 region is CANSAPRWGASSYNEQFF. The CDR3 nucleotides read TGTGCCAACAGCGCACCCCGGTGGGGCGCCAGCTCCTACAATGAGCAGTTCTTC.

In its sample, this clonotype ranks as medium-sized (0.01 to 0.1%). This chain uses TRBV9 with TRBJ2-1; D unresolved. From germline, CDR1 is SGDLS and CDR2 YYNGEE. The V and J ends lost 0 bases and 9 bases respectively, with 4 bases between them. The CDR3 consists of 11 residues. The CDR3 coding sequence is TGTGCCAGCAGCGTAGAGGGTGAGCAGTTCTTC. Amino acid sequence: CASSVEGEQFF.

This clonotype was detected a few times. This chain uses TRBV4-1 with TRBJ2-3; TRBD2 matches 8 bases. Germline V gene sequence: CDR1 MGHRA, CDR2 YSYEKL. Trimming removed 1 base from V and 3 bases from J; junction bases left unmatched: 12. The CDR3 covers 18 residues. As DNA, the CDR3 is TGCGCCAGCAGCCAAGGCCCAAAGAAGCGGGAGCGTACAGATACGCAGTATTTT. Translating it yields CASSQGPKKRERTDTQYF.

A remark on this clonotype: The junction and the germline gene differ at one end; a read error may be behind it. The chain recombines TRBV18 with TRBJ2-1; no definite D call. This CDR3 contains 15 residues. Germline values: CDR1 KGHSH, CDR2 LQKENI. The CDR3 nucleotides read TGTGCCAGCTCACCACCTCTGGCGACCCACAATGAGCATTTCTTC. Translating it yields CASSPPLATHNEHFF.

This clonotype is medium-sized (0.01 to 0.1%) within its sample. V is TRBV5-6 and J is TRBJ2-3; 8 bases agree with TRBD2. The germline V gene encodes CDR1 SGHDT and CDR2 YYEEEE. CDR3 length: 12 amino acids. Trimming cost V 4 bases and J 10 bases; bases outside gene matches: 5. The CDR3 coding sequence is TGTGCCAGCAGCGCGCAGCGGGGGTCGCAGTATTTT. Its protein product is CASSAQRGSQYF.

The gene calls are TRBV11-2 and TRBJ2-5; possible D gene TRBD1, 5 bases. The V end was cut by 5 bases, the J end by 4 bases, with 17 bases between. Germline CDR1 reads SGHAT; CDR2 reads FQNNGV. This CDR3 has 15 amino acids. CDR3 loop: CASSPIGAGGETQYF. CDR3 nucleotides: TGTGCCAGCAGCCCCATTGGGGCCGGCGGAGAGACCCAGTACTTC.

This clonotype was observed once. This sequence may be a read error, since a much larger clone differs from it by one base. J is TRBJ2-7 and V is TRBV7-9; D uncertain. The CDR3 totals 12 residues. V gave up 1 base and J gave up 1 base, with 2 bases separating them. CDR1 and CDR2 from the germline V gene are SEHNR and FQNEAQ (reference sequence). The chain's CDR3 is CASSLGSYEQYV. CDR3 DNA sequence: TGTGCCAGCAGCTTAGGTTCCTACGAGCAGTACGTC.

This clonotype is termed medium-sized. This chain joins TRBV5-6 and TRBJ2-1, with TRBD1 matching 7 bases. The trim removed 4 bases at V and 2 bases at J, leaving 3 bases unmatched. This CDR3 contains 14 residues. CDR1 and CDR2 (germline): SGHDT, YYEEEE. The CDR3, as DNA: TGTGCCAGCAGCCCGGGACAGACCTACAATGAGCAGTTCTTC. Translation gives CASSPGQTYNEQFF.

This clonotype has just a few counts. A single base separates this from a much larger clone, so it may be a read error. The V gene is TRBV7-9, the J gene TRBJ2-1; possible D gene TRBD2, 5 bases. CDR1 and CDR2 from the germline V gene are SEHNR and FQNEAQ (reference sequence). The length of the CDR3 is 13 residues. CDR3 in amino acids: CVSSPEAHNEQFF. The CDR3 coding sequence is TGTGTCAGCAGCCCGGAGGCCCACAATGAGCAGTTCTTC.

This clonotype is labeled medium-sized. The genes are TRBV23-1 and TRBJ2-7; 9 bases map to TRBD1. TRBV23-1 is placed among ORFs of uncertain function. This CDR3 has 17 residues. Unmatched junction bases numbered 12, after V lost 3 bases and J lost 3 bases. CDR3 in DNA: TGCGCCAGCAGTCATTCGAGCCCGGGACAGGGAAACTACGAGCAGTACTTC. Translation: CASSHSSPGQGNYEQYF.

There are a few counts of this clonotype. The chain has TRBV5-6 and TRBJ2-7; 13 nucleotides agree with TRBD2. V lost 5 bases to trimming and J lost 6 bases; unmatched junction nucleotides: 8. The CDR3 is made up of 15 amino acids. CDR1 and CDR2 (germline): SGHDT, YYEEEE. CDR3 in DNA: TGTGCCAGCAGATCCACCGGGACTAGCGGGATCGAGCAGTACTTC. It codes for CASRSTGTSGIEQYF.

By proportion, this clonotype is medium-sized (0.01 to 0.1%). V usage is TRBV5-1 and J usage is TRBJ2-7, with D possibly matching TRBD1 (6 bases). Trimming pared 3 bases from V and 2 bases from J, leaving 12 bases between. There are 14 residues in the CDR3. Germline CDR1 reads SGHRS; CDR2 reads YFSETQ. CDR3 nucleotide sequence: TGCGCCAGCAGCTCCGGGACACGACCCTACGAGCAGTACTTC. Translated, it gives CASSSGTRPYEQYF.

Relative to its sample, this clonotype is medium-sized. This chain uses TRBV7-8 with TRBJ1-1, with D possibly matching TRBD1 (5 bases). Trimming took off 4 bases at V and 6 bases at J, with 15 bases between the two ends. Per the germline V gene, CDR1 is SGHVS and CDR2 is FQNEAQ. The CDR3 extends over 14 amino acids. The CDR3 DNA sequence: TGTGCCAGCAGCTACTATTTTGGGGCCGCTGAAGCTTTCTTT. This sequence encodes CASSYYFGAAEAFF.

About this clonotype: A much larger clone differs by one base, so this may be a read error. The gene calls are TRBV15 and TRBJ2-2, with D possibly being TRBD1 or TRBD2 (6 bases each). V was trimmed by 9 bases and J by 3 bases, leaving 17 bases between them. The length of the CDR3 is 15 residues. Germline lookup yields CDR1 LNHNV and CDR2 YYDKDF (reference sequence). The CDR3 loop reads CATTPRGVHTGELFF. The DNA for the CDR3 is TGTGCCACAACCCCTAGGGGGGTGCACACCGGGGAGCTGTTTTTT.

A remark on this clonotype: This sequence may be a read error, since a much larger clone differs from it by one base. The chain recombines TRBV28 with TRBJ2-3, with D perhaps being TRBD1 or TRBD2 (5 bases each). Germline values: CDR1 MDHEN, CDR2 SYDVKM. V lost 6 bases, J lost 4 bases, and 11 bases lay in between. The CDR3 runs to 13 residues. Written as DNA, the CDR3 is TGTGCCAGCAGGGACCCGGGGCCAGATACGCAGTATTTT. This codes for CASRDPGPDTQYF. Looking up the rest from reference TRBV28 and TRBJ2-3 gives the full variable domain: DVKVTQSSRYLVKRTGEKVFLECVQDMDHENMFWYRQDPGLGLRLIYFSYDVKMKEKGDIPEGYSVSREKKERFSLILESASTNQTSMYLCASRDPGPDTQYFGPGTRLTVL.

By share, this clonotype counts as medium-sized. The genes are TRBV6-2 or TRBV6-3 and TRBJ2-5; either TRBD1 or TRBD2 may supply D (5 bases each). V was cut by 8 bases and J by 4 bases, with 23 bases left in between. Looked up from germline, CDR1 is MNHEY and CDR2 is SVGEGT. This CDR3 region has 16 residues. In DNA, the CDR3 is TGTGCCAGCCGTACGATAAGGCAGGGACCAGGAGAGACCCAGTACTTC. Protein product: CASRTIRQGPGETQYF.

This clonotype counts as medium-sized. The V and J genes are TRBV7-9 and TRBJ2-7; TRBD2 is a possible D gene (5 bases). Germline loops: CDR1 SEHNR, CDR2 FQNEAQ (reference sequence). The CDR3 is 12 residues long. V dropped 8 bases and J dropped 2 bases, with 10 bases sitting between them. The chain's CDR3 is CASGENPYEQYF. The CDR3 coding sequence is TGTGCCAGCGGGGAGAACCCCTACGAGCAGTACTTC.

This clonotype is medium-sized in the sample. CDR3 protein: CSARDPGQNQPQHF. DNA of the CDR3: TGCAGTGCTAGAGACCCAGGACAGAATCAGCCCCAGCATTTT. The chain uses TRBV20-1 and TRBJ1-5; D possibly corresponds to TRBD1 (6 bases). V lost 0 bases, J lost 4 bases, and 10 bases lay in between. The CDR3 loop spans 14 amino acids. Germline lookup yields CDR1 DFQATT and CDR2 SNEGSKA (reference sequence).

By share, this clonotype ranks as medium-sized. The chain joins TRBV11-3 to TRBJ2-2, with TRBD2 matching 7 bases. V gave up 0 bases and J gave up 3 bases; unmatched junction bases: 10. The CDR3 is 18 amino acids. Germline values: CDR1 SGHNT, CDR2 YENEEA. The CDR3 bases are TGTGCCAGCAGCTTAGATCGGGCGGGAGTGAAATACACCGGGGAGCTGTTTTTT. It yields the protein CASSLDRAGVKYTGELFF. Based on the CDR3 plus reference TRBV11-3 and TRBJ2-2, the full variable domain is EAGVVQSPRYKIIEKKQPVAFWCNPISGHNTLYWYLQNLGQGPELLIRYENEEAVDDSQLPKDRFSAERLKGVDSTLKIQPAELGDSAVYLCASSLDRAGVKYTGELFFGEGSRLTVL.

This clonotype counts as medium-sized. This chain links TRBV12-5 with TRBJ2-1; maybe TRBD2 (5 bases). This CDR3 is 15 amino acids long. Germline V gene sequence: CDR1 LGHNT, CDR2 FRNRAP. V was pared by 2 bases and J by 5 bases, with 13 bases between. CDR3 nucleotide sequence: TGTGCTAGTGGTTTGTTCCTCGGGGTCCACAATGAGCAGTTCTTC. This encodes CASGLFLGVHNEQFF.

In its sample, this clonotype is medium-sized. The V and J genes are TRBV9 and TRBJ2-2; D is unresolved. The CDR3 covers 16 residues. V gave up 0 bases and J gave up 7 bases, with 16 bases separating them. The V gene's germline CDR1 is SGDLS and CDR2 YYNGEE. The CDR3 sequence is CASSVVLAGPNGELFF. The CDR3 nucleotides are TGTGCCAGCAGCGTAGTGTTGGCAGGTCCCAACGGGGAGCTGTTTTTT.